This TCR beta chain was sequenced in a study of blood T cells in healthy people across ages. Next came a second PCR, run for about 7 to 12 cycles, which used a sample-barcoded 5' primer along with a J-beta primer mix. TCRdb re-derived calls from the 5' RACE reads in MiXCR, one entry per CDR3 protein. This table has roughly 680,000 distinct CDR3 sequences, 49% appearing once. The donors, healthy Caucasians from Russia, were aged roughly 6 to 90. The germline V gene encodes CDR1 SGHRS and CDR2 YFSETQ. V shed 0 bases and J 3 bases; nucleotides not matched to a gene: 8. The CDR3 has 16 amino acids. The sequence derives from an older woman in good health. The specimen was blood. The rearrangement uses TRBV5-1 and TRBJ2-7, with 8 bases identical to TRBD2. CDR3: CASSLAGQRENYEQYF. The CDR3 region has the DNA TGCGCCAGCAGCTTGGCCGGACAGCGGGAGAACTACGAGCAGTACTTC.